This paragraph covers one T cell receptor (beta chain) sequence. Its antigen remains unidentified. The sample belongs to a study of identifying expanded T cells in peripheral blood. CDR1 and CDR2 from the germline V gene are SGHTA and FQGTGA. There are 16 residues in the CDR3. V gave up 5 bases and J gave up 6 bases, with 19 bases separating them. Study-level points and caveats: Differentially abundant clones: 0.95 to 1.5 between replicates, around 16 at two to three weeks, under 25 at four. Across healthy donors, higher total template counts meant significantly greater roughly 2-week count variance.

Healthy donors had no documented immune events, such as infections, while sampled. The assay was immunoSEQ multiplex PCR, and TCRdb's table has in-frame clones only and misses some. The sample comprises around 84,000 clones, roughly 89% of which are singletons, and 7% to 8.5% rests with the top ten. The sequencing sample was made of blood. This receptor was taken from a person aged 18 to 75 in good health. V usage is TRBV7-3 and J usage is TRBJ2-2, with D possibly being TRBD1 or TRBD2 (6 bases each). CDR3 region: CASSPIDGGAPGELFF. The CDR3 bases are TGTGCCAGCAGCCCTATCGACGGGGGCGCCCCCGGGGAGCTGTTTTTT. Based on the CDR3 plus reference TRBV7-3 and TRBJ2-2, the full variable domain is GAGVSQTPSNKVTEKGKYVELRCDPISGHTALYWYRQSLGQGPEFLIYFQGTGAADDSGLPNDRFFAVRPEGSVSTLKIQRTERGDSAVYLCASSPIDGGAPGELFFGEGSRLTVL.